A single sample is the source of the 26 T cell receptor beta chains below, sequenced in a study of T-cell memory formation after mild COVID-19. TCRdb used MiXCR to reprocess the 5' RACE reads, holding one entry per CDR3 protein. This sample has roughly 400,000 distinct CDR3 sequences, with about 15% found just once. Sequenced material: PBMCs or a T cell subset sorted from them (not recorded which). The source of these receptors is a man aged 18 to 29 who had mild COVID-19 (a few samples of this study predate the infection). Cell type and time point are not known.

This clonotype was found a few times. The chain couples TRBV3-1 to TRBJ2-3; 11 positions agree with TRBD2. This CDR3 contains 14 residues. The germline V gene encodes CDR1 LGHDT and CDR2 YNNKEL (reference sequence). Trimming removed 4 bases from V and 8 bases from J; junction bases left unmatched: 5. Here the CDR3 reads CASSLTSGGATQYF. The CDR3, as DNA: TGTGCCAGCAGCCTAACTAGCGGGGGTGCTACGCAGTATTTT.

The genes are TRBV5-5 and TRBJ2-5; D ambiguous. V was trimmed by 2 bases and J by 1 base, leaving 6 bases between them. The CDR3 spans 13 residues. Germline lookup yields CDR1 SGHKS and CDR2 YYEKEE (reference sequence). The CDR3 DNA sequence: TGTGCCAGCAGCTTTGTACCCCAAGAGACCCAGTACTTC. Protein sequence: CASSFVPQETQYF.

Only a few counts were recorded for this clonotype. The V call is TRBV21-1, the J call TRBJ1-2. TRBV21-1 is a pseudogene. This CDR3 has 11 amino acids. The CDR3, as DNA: TGTGCCAGCAGCGCCAGAAGTGGCTACACCTTC. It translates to CASSARSGYTF.

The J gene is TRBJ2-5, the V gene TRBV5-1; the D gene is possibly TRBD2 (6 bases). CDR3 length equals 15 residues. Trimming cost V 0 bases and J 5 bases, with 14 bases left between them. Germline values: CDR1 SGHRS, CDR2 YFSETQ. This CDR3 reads CASSLARGGMETQYF. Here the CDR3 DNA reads TGCGCCAGCAGCTTGGCACGGGGAGGAATGGAGACCCAGTACTTC.

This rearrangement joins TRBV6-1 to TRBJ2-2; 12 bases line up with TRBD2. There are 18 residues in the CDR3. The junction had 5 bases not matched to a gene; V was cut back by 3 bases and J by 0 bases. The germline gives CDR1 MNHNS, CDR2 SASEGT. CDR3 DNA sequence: TGTGCCAGCAGTGAGCTAGCGGGGGGGCCGGCGAACACCGGGGAGCTGTTTTTT. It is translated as CASSELAGGPANTGELFF.

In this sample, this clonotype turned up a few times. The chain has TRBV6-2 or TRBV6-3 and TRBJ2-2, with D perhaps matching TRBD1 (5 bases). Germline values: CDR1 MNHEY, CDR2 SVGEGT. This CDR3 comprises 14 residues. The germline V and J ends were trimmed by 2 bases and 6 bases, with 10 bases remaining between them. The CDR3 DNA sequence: TGTGCCAGCAGTTACCAGGGATTAGCCGGGGAGCTGTTTTTT. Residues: CASSYQGLAGELFF.

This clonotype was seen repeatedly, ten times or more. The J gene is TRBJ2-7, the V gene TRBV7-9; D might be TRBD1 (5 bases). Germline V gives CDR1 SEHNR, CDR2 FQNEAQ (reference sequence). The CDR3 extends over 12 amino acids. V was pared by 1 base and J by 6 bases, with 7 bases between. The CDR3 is CASSLGTFEQYV. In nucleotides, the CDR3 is TGTGCCAGCAGCTTAGGGACATTCGAGCAGTACGTC.

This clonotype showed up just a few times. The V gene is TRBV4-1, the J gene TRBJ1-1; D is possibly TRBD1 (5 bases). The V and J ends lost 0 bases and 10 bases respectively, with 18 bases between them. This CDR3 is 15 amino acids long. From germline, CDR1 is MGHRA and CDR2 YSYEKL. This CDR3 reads CASSQDRPVGVGAFF. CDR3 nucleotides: TGCGCCAGCAGCCAAGATCGGCCAGTGGGGGTAGGAGCTTTCTTT.

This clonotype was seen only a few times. The CDR3 here is CASSSSTTGAGEQFF. As DNA, the CDR3 is TGTGCCAGCAGCTCGTCAACCACAGGGGCGGGTGAGCAGTTCTTC. The V call is TRBV7-8, the J call TRBJ2-1, with 7 nucleotides matching TRBD1. The CDR3 loop spans 15 amino acids. Germline CDR1 SGHVS, CDR2 FQNEAQ. The ends lost 4 bases at V and 9 bases at J; junction bases unmatched: 12.

Written as DNA, the CDR3 is TGTGCCAGCAGGCTCTTGGGGGCCGGGGAGCTGTTTTTT. This translates into CASRLLGAGELFF. The chain employs TRBV6-1 and TRBJ2-2; perhaps D is TRBD1 or TRBD2 (5 bases each). In germline, CDR1 is MNHNS, CDR2 SASEGT. V was pared by 6 bases and J by 6 bases, with 11 bases between. CDR3 length: 13 residues.

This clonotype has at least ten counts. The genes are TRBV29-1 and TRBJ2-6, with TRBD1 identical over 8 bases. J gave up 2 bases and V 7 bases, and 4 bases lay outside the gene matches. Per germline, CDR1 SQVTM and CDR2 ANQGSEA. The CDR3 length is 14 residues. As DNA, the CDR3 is TGCAGCGCGGCGACAGGGGCTGGGGCCAACGTCCTGACTTTC. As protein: CSAATGAGANVLTF.

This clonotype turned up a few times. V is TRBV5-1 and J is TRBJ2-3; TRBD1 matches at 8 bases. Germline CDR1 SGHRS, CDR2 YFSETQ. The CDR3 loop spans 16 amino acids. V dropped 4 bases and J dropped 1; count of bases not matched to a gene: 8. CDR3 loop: CASSRGQGPGTDTQYF. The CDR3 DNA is TGCGCCAGCAGCCGAGGACAGGGACCGGGCACAGATACGCAGTATTTT.

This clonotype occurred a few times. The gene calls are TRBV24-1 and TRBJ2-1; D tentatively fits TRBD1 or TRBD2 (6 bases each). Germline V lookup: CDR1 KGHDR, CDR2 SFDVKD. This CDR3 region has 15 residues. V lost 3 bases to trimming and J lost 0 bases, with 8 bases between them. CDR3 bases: TGTGCCACCAGTGATGGGGGGCTCTCCTACAATGAGCAGTTCTTC. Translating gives CATSDGGLSYNEQFF.

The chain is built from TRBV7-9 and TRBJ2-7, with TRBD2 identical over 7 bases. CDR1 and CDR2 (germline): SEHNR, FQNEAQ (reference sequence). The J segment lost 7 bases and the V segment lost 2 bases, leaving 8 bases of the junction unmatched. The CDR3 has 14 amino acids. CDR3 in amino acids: CASSLRRAGGEQYF. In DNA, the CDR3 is TGTGCCAGCAGCTTAAGGCGGGCCGGGGGGGAGCAGTACTTC.

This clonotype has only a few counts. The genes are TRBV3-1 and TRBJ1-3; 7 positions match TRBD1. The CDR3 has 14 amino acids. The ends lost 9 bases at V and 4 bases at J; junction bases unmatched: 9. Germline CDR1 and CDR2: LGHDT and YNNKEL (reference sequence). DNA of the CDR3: TGTGCCAGTCGACAGGGCAGCGCCGGAAACACCATATATTTT. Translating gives CASRQGSAGNTIYF.

The CDR3: CASSGVRGLQETQYF. The CDR3 DNA reads TGTGCCAGCAGTGGGGTTAGAGGGCTCCAAGAGACCCAGTACTTC. This chain uses TRBV7-2 with TRBJ2-5; perhaps TRBD2 as D (5 bases). This CDR3 region has 15 residues. The germline V gene has CDR1 SGHTA and CDR2 FQGNSA. Trimming removed 6 bases from V and 1 base from J, with 15 bases in between.

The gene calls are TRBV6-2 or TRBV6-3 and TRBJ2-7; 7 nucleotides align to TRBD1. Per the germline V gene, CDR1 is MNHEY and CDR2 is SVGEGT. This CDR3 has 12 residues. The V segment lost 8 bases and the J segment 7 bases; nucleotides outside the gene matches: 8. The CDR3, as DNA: TGTGCCAGCGCGAAGGGGGCCGGGGAGCAGTACTTC. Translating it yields CASAKGAGEQYF.

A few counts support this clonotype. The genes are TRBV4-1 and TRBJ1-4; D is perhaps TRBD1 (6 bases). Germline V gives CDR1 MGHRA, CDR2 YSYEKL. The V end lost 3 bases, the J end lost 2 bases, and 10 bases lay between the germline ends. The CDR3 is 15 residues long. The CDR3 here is CASSQGTGTNEKLFF. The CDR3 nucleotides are TGCGCCAGCAGCCAGGGTACAGGGACTAATGAAAAACTGTTTTTT.

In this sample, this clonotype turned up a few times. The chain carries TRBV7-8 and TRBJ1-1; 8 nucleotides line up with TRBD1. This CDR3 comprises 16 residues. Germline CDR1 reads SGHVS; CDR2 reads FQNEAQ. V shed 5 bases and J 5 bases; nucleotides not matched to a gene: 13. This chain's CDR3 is CASSPLAQGARTEAFF. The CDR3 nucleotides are TGTGCCAGCAGCCCTTTGGCCCAGGGGGCTAGGACTGAAGCTTTCTTT. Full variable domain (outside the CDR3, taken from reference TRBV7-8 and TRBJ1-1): GAGVSQSPRYKVAKRGQDVALRCDPISGHVSLFWYQQALGQGPEFLTYFQNEAQLDKSGLPSDRFFAERPEGSVSTLKIQRTQQEDSAVYLCASSPLAQGARTEAFFGQGTRLTVV.

The CDR3 DNA reads TGCAGCGTTACCACGACCAGGGCAGGCACAGATACGCAGTATTTT. As protein: CSVTTTRAGTDTQYF. The chain is built from TRBV29-1 and TRBJ2-3; tentatively, D is TRBD1 (5 bases). V was clipped by 5 bases and J by 1 base, with 16 bases between them. The germline gives CDR1 SQVTM, CDR2 ANQGSEA. The CDR3 has 15 residues.

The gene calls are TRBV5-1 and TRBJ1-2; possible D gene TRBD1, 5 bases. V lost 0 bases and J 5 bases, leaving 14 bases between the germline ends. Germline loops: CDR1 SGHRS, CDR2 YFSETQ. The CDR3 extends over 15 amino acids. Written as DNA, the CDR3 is TGCGCCAGCAGCTTGGCTGGGGGAACCATATATGGCTACACCTTC. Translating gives CASSLAGGTIYGYTF.

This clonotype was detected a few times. The CDR3 DNA is TGCGCCAGCAGCCTTACCCCCGAAGGACTTGAAAAACTGTTTTTT. Its protein is CASSLTPEGLEKLFF. J is TRBJ1-4 and V is TRBV4-3; D gene ambiguous. From germline, CDR1 is LGHNA and CDR2 YSLEER. The CDR3 spans 15 residues. V lost 4 bases and J 7 bases, leaving 16 bases between the germline ends.

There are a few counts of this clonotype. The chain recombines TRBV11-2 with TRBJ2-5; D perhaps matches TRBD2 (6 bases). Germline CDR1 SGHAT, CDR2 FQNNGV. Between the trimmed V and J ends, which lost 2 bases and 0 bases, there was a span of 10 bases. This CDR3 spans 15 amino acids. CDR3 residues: CASSLNAGNQETQYF. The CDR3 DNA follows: TGTGCCAGCAGCTTAAACGCGGGGAACCAAGAGACCCAGTACTTC.

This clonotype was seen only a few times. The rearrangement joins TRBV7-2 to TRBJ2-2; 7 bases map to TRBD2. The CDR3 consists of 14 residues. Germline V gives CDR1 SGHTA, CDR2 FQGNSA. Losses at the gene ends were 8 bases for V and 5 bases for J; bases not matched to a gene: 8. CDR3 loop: CASALGGRTGELFF. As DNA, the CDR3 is TGTGCCAGCGCTTTGGGAGGGAGAACCGGGGAGCTGTTTTTT.

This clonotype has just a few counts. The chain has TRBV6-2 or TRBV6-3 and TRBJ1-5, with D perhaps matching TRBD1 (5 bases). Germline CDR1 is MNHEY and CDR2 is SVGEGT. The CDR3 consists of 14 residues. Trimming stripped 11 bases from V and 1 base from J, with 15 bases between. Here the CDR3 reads CACGRAISNQPQHF. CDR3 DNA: TGTGCCTGCGGCAGGGCCATAAGCAATCAGCCCCAGCATTTT.

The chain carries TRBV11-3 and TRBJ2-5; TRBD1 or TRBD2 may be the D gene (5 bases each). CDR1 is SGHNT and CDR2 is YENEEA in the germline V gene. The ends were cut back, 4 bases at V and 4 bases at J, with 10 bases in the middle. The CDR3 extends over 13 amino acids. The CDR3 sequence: CASSSGALETQYF. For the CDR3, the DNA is TGTGCCAGCAGCTCCGGGGCACTAGAGACCCAGTACTTC.